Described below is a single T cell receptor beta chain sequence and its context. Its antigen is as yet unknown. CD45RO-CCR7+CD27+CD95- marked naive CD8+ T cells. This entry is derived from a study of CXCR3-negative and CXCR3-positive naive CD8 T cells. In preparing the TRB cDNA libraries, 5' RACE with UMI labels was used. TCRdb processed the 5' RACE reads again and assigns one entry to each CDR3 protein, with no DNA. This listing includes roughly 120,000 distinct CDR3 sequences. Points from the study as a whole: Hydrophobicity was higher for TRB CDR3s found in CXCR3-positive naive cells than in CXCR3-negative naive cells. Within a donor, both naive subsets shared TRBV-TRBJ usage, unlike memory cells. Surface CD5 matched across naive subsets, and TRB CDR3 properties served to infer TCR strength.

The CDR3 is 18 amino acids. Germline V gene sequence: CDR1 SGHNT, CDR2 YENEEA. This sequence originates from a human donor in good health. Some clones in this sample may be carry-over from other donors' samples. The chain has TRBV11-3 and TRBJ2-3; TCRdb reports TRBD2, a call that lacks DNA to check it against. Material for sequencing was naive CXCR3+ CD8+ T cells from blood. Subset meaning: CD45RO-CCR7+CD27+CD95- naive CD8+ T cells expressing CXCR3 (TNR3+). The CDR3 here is CASSLGLGGDYYTDTQYF.